These 32 T cell receptor beta chains came from one sample sequenced in a study of shared clonotypes between healthy human individuals (dated by TCRdb to about 2020). Library preparation was by the immunoSEQ multiplex PCR assay. The immuneACCESS repertoire file appears here via TCRdb, limited to in-frame rearrangements. These files lack a portion of the clones; in checked studies, under half of the deficit traces to unresolved V genes, and the cause of the others is not known. The sample profile shows about 1 million clones; about 76% of them were found once. Around 1.5% of the sample rests with the top ten. Sequenced input: memory CD4+ T cells sorted from blood. The cell subset or site label, read with the paper, signifies: CD45RA-negative fraction. The source of these receptors is a man younger than 30 in good health.

In regard to this clone: A read error may account for a junction end that differs from germline. This sequence joins TRBV6-6 and TRBJ2-7; 10 positions match TRBD1. CDR1 is MNHNY, CDR2 SVGAGI, per germline (reference sequence). The CDR3 has 15 residues. The CDR3 here is CAISDRQGARDEQYF. The CDR3, as DNA: TGTGCCATCAGTGATCGACAGGGGGCGCGGGATGAGCAGTACTTC.

V is TRBV7-2 and J is TRBJ2-3; possibly TRBD2 for D (5 bases). The germline V and J ends were trimmed by 8 bases and 6 bases, with 9 bases remaining between them. The CDR3 contains 11 residues. Germline V CDR1 and CDR2: SGHTA, FQGNSA. The CDR3 DNA follows: TGTGCCAGCGGACGAGGGGATACGCAGTATTTT. It yields the protein CASGRGDTQYF.

The gene calls are TRBV7-2 and TRBJ1-6, with D possibly matching TRBD1 (5 bases). This CDR3 is built from 15 residues. With 5 bases removed from V and 5 bases from J, the gap between germline ends came to 13 bases. The germline gives CDR1 SGHTA, CDR2 FQGNSA. The DNA of the CDR3 is TGTGCCAGCAGCACCGACCTGGGGGATAATTCACCCCTCCACTTT. As protein: CASSTDLGDNSPLHF.

The chain uses TRBV30 and TRBJ1-1; no clear D gene. The CDR3 has 11 residues. Germline V gene data show CDR1 as GTSNPN and CDR2 as SVGIG (reference sequence). Trimming stripped 3 bases from V and 5 bases from J, with 7 bases between. CDR3 bases: TGTGCCTGGAGGGCAAGAACTGAAGCTTTCTTT. Protein sequence: CAWRARTEAFF.

This clone has ten or more counts. The V gene is TRBV19, the J gene TRBJ2-7, with a weak D call TRBD1 (6 bases). V lost 5 bases, J lost 4 bases, and 18 bases lay in between. Germline CDR1 LNHDA, CDR2 SQIVND (reference sequence). This CDR3 has 15 residues. CDR3: CASSFSSRGLYEQYF. The CDR3 DNA is TGTGCCAGTAGTTTTTCGAGCAGGGGTTTGTACGAGCAGTACTTC.

The genes are TRBV30 and TRBJ1-6, with D unresolved. Germline CDR1 GTSNPN, CDR2 SVGIG (reference sequence). The CDR3 spans 13 residues. The germline V and J ends were trimmed by 3 bases and 14 bases, with 17 bases remaining between them. The CDR3 DNA reads as TGTGCCTGGAGCCCGCCCCGCCTGAGGGCCCTCCACTTT. Translated: CAWSPPRLRALHF.

The chain has TRBV11-2 and TRBJ2-7, with TRBD1 identical over 12 bases. V was pared by 0 bases and J by 4 bases, with 4 bases of the junction left unmatched. Germline values: CDR1 SGHAT, CDR2 FQNNGV. This CDR3 region has 16 residues. The CDR3 DNA reads TGTGCCAGCAGCTTAGACGGGACAGGGGGCTTGTACGAGCAGTACTTC. Protein: CASSLDGTGGLYEQYF.

This chain joins TRBV11-3 and TRBJ2-5; 8 nucleotides align to TRBD1. CDR3 length: 15 amino acids. Germline CDR1 is SGHNT and CDR2 is YENEEA. After removal of 4 bases from V and 2 bases from J, the junction contained 6 bases not matched to a gene. CDR3: CASSSGTGAQETQYF. In nucleotides, the CDR3 is TGTGCCAGCAGCTCAGGGACAGGAGCTCAAGAGACCCAGTACTTC.

The chain is built from TRBV6-6 and TRBJ1-2; unclear D gene. Trimming left V 2 bases short and J 7 bases short, with 17 bases between. This CDR3 is built from 15 residues. Germline V gene lookup returns CDR1 MNHNY and CDR2 SVGAGI (reference sequence). In nucleotides, the CDR3 is TGTGCCAGCAGTTACGGTAGTTCTGGGTGGAGTGGCTACACCTTC. As protein: CASSYGSSGWSGYTF.

This chain uses TRBV9 with TRBJ2-5, with TRBD2 matching 8 bases. The V gene end was trimmed by 3 bases and the J gene end by 2 bases; junction bases not matched to a gene: 6. Germline assignment: CDR1 SGDLS and CDR2 YYNGEE. The CDR3 consists of 15 residues. CDR3 loop: CASSAFTSGQETQYF. The CDR3 coding sequence is TGTGCCAGCAGCGCCTTCACTAGCGGACAAGAGACCCAGTACTTC.

The rearrangement links TRBV6-6 to TRBJ1-1, with 10 bases fitting TRBD1. Germline assignment: CDR1 MNHNY and CDR2 SVGAGI (reference sequence). This CDR3 comprises 15 residues. V was pared by 7 bases and J by 2 bases, with 7 bases of the junction left unmatched. CDR3 in amino acids: CASTTGQGGNTEAFF. The DNA for the CDR3 is TGTGCCAGCACTACCGGACAGGGGGGCAACACTGAAGCTTTCTTT.

This chain links TRBV4-2 with TRBJ2-3; D gene unclear. CDR3 length: 14 amino acids. The germline gives CDR1 LGHNA, CDR2 YNFKEQ. Trimming shortened V by 1 base and J by 4 bases, and 9 bases separated the two germline ends. CDR3 coding DNA: TGTGCCAGCAGCCAAGGTGGGATTGCAGATACGCAGTATTTT. Protein sequence: CASSQGGIADTQYF.

This chain connects TRBV7-2 to TRBJ2-1; 7 bases match TRBD2. This CDR3 has 17 amino acids. V was clipped by 2 bases and J by 9 bases; unmatched bases: 16. CDR1 and CDR2 (germline): SGHTA, FQGNSA. As DNA, the CDR3 is TGTGCCAGCAGCTTAAGGGCAGGGAGCGGGACCCCCCGTGAGCAGTTCTTC. Translated, it gives CASSLRAGSGTPREQFF.

In regard to this clone: This may arise from a read error, as a much more abundant clone is one base away. V usage is TRBV5-1 and J usage is TRBJ2-3; D gene ambiguous. The ends were cut back, 2 bases at V and 3 bases at J, with 4 bases in the middle. This CDR3 contains 12 residues. CDR1 SGHRS and CDR2 YFSETQ come from the germline V gene. The CDR3 DNA sequence: TGCGCCAGCAGCTTACAAACAGATACGCAGTATTTT. As protein: CASSLQTDTQYF.

The chain uses TRBV7-2 and TRBJ1-5; perhaps TRBD1 as D (5 bases). Germline V gene sequence: CDR1 SGHTA, CDR2 FQGNSA. The CDR3 is 15 residues long. Trimming pared 2 bases from V and 3 bases from J, leaving 11 bases between. The CDR3 is CASSLLRGSNQPQHF. The CDR3 nucleotides are TGTGCCAGCAGCTTACTTCGGGGGTCCAATCAGCCCCAGCATTTT.

The rearrangement joins TRBV20-1 to TRBJ1-2; D is perhaps TRBD1 (6 bases). This CDR3 is 11 amino acids long. V lost 5 bases and J 7 bases, leaving 11 bases between the germline ends. The germline V gene has CDR1 DFQATT and CDR2 SNEGSKA (reference sequence). As DNA, the CDR3 is TGCAGTGCTGGGGGCGCGGGTGGCTACACCTTC. This codes for CSAGGAGGYTF.

The chain carries TRBV21-1 and TRBJ2-7. TRBV21-1 is a listed pseudogene. CDR3 length equals 14 residues. The CDR3, as DNA: TGTGCCAGCAGCTGCGGACCCCGACTCTTCGAGCAGTACTTC. This gives the protein CASSCGPRLFEQYF.

The rearrangement links TRBV14 to TRBJ1-6; the D is unclear. There are 16 residues in the CDR3. Germline V CDR1 and CDR2: SGHDN, FVKESK. V lost 0 bases, J lost 2 bases, and 8 bases lay in between. In DNA form, the CDR3 reads TGTGCCAGCAGCCAAGATGGGCCCGCCTATAATTCACCCCTCCACTTT. Translation gives CASSQDGPAYNSPLHF. The full variable domain, completed using reference TRBV14 and TRBJ1-6, is EAGVTQFPSHSVIEKGQTVTLRCDPISGHDNLYWYRRVMGKEIKFLLHFVKESKQDESGMPNNRFLAERTGGTYSTLKVQPAELEDSGVYFCASSQDGPAYNSPLHFGNGTRLTVT.

The chain carries TRBV28 and TRBJ2-7; D possibly corresponds to TRBD1 (6 bases). The CDR3 totals 15 residues. Germline V CDR1 and CDR2: MDHEN, SYDVKM. V was shortened by 5 bases and J by 6 bases, with 20 bases between the two germline ends. CDR3 bases: TGTGCCAGCAGTCCTCTGGGCAGGGACATGAGCGAGCAGTACTTC. Amino acid sequence: CASSPLGRDMSEQYF.

The V gene is TRBV6-1, the J gene TRBJ2-1, with 12 bases fitting TRBD2. The CDR3 loop spans 18 amino acids. V shed 4 bases and J 0 bases; nucleotides not matched to a gene: 7. The V gene's germline CDR1 is MNHNS and CDR2 SASEGT. This CDR3 is CASSGFLAGGDSYNEQFF. Written as DNA, the CDR3 is TGTGCCAGCAGTGGGTTTCTAGCGGGGGGGGACTCCTACAATGAGCAGTTCTTC.

The V gene is TRBV9, the J gene TRBJ1-6; D might be TRBD1 (5 bases). Per the germline V gene, CDR1 is SGDLS and CDR2 is YYNGEE. The CDR3 runs to 15 residues. Trimming shortened V by 4 bases and J by 6 bases, and 14 bases separated the two germline ends. The CDR3 loop is CASSPRGDGNSPLHF. CDR3 bases: TGTGCCAGCAGCCCCCGAGGGGACGGTAATTCACCCCTCCACTTT.

The gene calls are TRBV5-6 and TRBJ2-7; either TRBD1 or TRBD2 may fit D (5 bases each). With 2 bases removed from V and 2 bases from J, the gap between germline ends came to 11 bases. Germline V gene data show CDR1 as SGHDT and CDR2 as YYEEEE. The CDR3 contains 14 residues. The CDR3 nucleotides read TGTGCCAGCAGCTTTGGGGACGGAACCTACGAGCAGTACTTC. Protein sequence: CASSFGDGTYEQYF.

This clone was detected a few times. The chain carries TRBV6-5 and TRBJ1-4, with D possibly TRBD1 on 5 matching bases. Germline V CDR1 and CDR2: MNHEY, SVGAGI. The V end was cut by 4 bases, the J end by 7 bases, with 16 bases between. The CDR3 totals 15 residues. CDR3 region: CASSSPRGVSEKLFF. The CDR3 DNA reads TGTGCCAGCAGTTCCCCGCGAGGGGTCAGTGAAAAACTGTTTTTT.

The genes are TRBV5-8 and TRBJ2-1, with unresolved D. The V end was cut by 2 bases, the J end by 2 bases, with 11 bases between. The CDR3 loop spans 15 amino acids. Looked up from germline, CDR1 is SGHTS and CDR2 is YDEGEE. CDR3 sequence reads: CASSFQGKAYNEQFF. Here the CDR3 DNA reads TGTGCCAGCAGCTTCCAAGGAAAGGCCTACAATGAGCAGTTCTTC.

This chain joins TRBV9 and TRBJ2-7; D assignment may be TRBD1 or TRBD2 (5 bases each). CDR1 and CDR2 (germline): SGDLS, YYNGEE. The CDR3 consists of 13 residues. V was clipped by 4 bases and J by 7 bases, with 15 bases between them. The CDR3 coding sequence is TGTGCCAGCAGCTCCGGGACCTTCGGAGAGCAGTACTTC. Amino acid sequence: CASSSGTFGEQYF. Based on the CDR3 plus reference TRBV9 and TRBJ2-7, the full variable domain is DSGVTQTPKHLITATGQRVTLRCSPRSGDLSVYWYQQSLDQGLQFLIQYYNGEERAKGNILERFSAQQFPDLHSELNLSSLELGDSALYFCASSSGTFGEQYFGPGTRLTVT.

The V gene is TRBV5-1, the J gene TRBJ1-3; D remains ambiguous. CDR1 and CDR2 from the germline V gene are SGHRS and YFSETQ. The germline V and J ends were trimmed by 3 bases and 0 bases, with 13 bases remaining between them. This CDR3 spans 16 amino acids. The CDR3 sequence: CASSSTTGPSGNTIYF. The CDR3 DNA reads as TGCGCCAGCAGCTCAACCACCGGGCCCTCTGGAAACACCATATATTTT. Complete variable domain (other parts from reference TRBV5-1 and TRBJ1-3): KAGVTQTPRYLIKTRGQQVTLSCSPISGHRSVSWYQQTPGQGLQFLFEYFSETQRNKGNFPGRFSGRQFSNSRSEMNVSTLELGDSALYLCASSSTTGPSGNTIYFGEGSWLTVV.

The genes are TRBV6-1 and TRBJ1-3; D is uncertain. V lost 1 base to trimming and J lost 7 bases, with 11 bases between them. Germline V lookup: CDR1 MNHNS, CDR2 SASEGT. This CDR3 has 14 residues. The CDR3 spells CASSEEWVRNTIYF. The CDR3 DNA is TGTGCCAGCAGTGAAGAATGGGTCCGTAACACCATATATTTT.

On this clone itself: This sample includes further DNA sequences coding for the same CDR3. This chain joins TRBV6-6 and TRBJ2-7, with D hard to call. From germline, CDR1 is MNHNY and CDR2 SVGAGI (reference sequence). CDR3 length: 12 residues. Trimming took off 0 bases at V and 4 bases at J, with 4 bases between the two ends. CDR3 in amino acids: CASSYSQYEQYF. CDR3 in DNA: TGTGCCAGCAGTTACTCACAGTACGAGCAGTACTTC.

The chain carries TRBV15 and TRBJ2-7; perhaps D is TRBD1 or TRBD2 (6 bases each). The CDR3 extends over 16 amino acids. CDR1 is LNHNV and CDR2 is YYDKDF in the germline V gene (reference sequence). The V gene lost 1 base and the J gene lost 2 bases, with 15 bases spanning the gap. The CDR3 coding sequence is TGTGCCACCAGCAGAGGGCAAGGGGGGCTGCCCTACGAGCAGTACTTC. Protein: CATSRGQGGLPYEQYF.

The J gene is TRBJ2-3, the V gene TRBV10-3; no definite D call. The germline gives CDR1 ENHRY, CDR2 SYGVKD. This CDR3 region has 13 residues. Trimming pared 8 bases from V and 3 bases from J, leaving 12 bases between. The CDR3 DNA is TGTGCCATCTCCACCACGAAAACAGATACGCAGTATTTT. Translation gives CAISTTKTDTQYF.

The chain couples TRBV10-1 to TRBJ1-1, with a weak D call TRBD1 (5 bases). This CDR3 is 13 amino acids long. With 8 bases removed from V and 0 bases from J, the gap between germline ends came to 10 bases. Germline V CDR1 and CDR2: WNHNN, SYGVQD (reference sequence). The CDR3, as DNA: TGCGCCAGCCGGGGACGGATGAACACTGAAGCTTTCTTT. Translated, it gives CASRGRMNTEAFF.

This clone was detected only a few times. This chain uses TRBV5-4 with TRBJ1-6; D unclear. The V and J ends lost 5 bases and 6 bases respectively, with 6 bases between them. The CDR3 is made up of 12 amino acids. Germline V gene sequence: CDR1 SGHNT, CDR2 YYREEE (reference sequence). The CDR3 region has the DNA TGTGCCAGCAGTAGGGTTAATTCACCCCTCCACTTT. Protein sequence: CASSRVNSPLHF.